A selection of T cell receptor beta chains follows, all from one sample in a study of blood T cells in healthy people across ages. TCRdb re-called the 5' RACE reads with MiXCR, one entry per CDR3 protein. The sample consists of roughly 1.5 million distinct CDR3 sequences, under 55% of them appearing once. The sample taken for sequencing was blood. These receptors originate from a young woman in good health. Both conserved end residues are part of each CDR3. The D gene is left open where the match is weak. Some rows have no size entry. The others give once, few or many, or a class for an expanded clone.

>TRBJ1-2|TRBV29-1|NA|NA
CSVVHQASYGYTF
TGCAGCGTTGTACACCAAGCCAGCTATGGCTACACCTTC
>TRBJ2-3|TRBV12-3/TRBV12-4|few|NA
CASTDQSDTQYF
TGTGCCAGCACCGACCAATCAGATACGCAGTATTTT
>TRBJ2-3|TRBV11-3|few|TRBD1
CASSYRGLSTDTQYF
TGTGCCAGCAGTTACAGGGGGCTTAGCACAGATACGCAGTATTTT
>TRBJ2-7|TRBV12-3/TRBV12-4|NA|NA
CASSVEQRYEQYF
TGTGCCAGCAGTGTAGAACAGCGATACGAGCAGTACTTC
>TRBJ2-7|TRBV29-1|NA|TRBD2
CSVLSSGSPSYEQYF
TGCAGCGTTCTCTCCAGCGGGAGCCCCTCCTACGAGCAGTACTTC
>TRBJ2-7|TRBV12-3/TRBV12-4|NA|NA
CASSLSLLAAYNEQYF
TGTGCCAGCAGTTTAAGCCTTCTAGCAGCCTACAATGAGCAGTACTTC
>TRBJ2-1|TRBV20-1|few|TRBD2
CSARDLSGRAYNEQFF
TGCAGTGCTAGAGATCTTAGCGGGAGGGCTTACAATGAGCAGTTCTTC
>TRBJ1-3|TRBV4-3|few|NA
CASSQLGPINSGNTIYF
TGCGCCAGCAGCCAACTAGGCCCCATAAACTCTGGAAACACCATATATTTT
>TRBJ1-2|TRBV20-1|few|NA
CSAHPTGLRGYGYTF
TGCAGTGCTCACCCGACAGGTCTGCGGGGCTATGGCTACACCTTC
>TRBJ2-5|TRBV27|few|NA
CASTPLGQETQYF
TGTGCCAGCACTCCCCTTGGCCAAGAGACCCAGTACTTC
>TRBJ1-2|TRBV4-1|NA|NA
CASSQDRPAVYTF
TGCGCCAGCAGCCAAGATCGCCCGGCCGTGTACACCTTC
>TRBJ1-1|TRBV18|NA|TRBD1
CASSPPDRGDTEAFF
TGTGCCAGCTCACCTCCGGACAGGGGAGACACTGAAGCTTTCTTT
>TRBJ1-1|TRBV5-1|NA|NA
CASSVDRTYTEAFF
TGCGCCAGCAGCGTGGACAGAACTTACACTGAAGCTTTCTTT
>TRBJ2-7|TRBV20-1|NA|NA
CSATGGTRHEQYF
TGCAGTGCTACAGGCGGGACTCGCCACGAGCAGTACTTC
>TRBJ2-7|TRBV27|NA|TRBD1
CASRMDRISSYEQYF
TGTGCCAGCAGAATGGACAGGATCAGCTCCTACGAGCAGTACTTC
>TRBJ2-3|TRBV6-6|NA|TRBD2
CASSYGGRASSTDTQYF
TGTGCCAGCAGTTATGGGGGGAGGGCCAGCAGCACAGATACGCAGTATTTT
>TRBJ2-1|TRBV4-3|NA|TRBD2
CASSSGGYAQKSYNEQFF
TGCGCCAGCAGCAGCGGGGGGTATGCTCAGAAATCCTACAATGAGCAGTTCTTC
>TRBJ2-1|TRBV2|NA|TRBD1
CASSARTGSNEQFF
TGTGCCAGCAGTGCGAGGACAGGTAGTAATGAGCAGTTCTTC
>TRBJ1-2|TRBV28|NA|NA
CASSFVDGCTF
TGTGCCAGCAGTTTTGTGGATGGCTGCACCTTC
>TRBJ1-2|TRBV29-1|NA|NA
CSVTPGRNGYTF
TGCAGCGTTACCCCCGGGAGGAATGGCTACACCTTC
>TRBJ1-4|TRBV2|NA|TRBD1
CASRGQGSVNEKLFF
TGTGCCAGCAGGGGACAGGGTAGCGTAAATGAAAAACTGTTTTTT
>TRBJ2-5|TRBV5-4|NA|TRBD2
CASSLRIAGNNEQYF
TGTGCCAGCAGCTTGCGGATAGCGGGCAACAATGAGCAGTACTTC
>TRBJ2-2|TRBV7-2|NA|NA
CASAEDFDTGELFF
TGTGCCAGCGCTGAGGACTTCGACACCGGGGAGCTGTTTTTT
>TRBJ2-1|TRBV29-1|few|TRBD2
CSVGRDRETSGSWNEQFF
TGCAGCGTTGGGCGGGACAGAGAGACTAGCGGGAGTTGGAATGAGCAGTTCTTC
>TRBJ1-1|TRBV3-1|NA|NA
CASSQAVATEAFF
TGTGCCAGCAGCCAAGCCGTCGCCACAGAAGCTTTCTTT
>TRBJ2-1|TRBV2|NA|NA
CASSGANGLDNEQFF
TGTGCCAGCAGTGGGGCCAACGGACTGGATAATGAGCAGTTCTTC
>TRBJ1-1|TRBV7-9|NA|TRBD1
CASSPPDRAEAFF
TGTGCCAGCAGCCCCCCGGACAGGGCTGAAGCTTTCTTT
>TRBJ1-5|TRBV23-1|NA|NA
CASSQSFQGRSFQPQHF
TGCGCCAGCAGTCAATCGTTCCAGGGACGGAGTTTTCAGCCCCAGCATTTT
>TRBJ1-1|TRBV20-1|NA|NA
CSARDGISSTEAFF
TGCAGTGCTAGAGATGGTATATCGTCCACTGAAGCTTTCTTT
>TRBJ1-1|TRBV29-1|few|NA
CSVEGRARNTEAFF
TGCAGCGTTGAAGGGAGGGCCAGGAACACTGAAGCTTTCTTT
>TRBJ2-7|TRBV2|few|NA
CASSASRGGSSYEQYF
TGTGCCAGCAGTGCTTCAAGGGGCGGCAGCTCCTACGAGCAGTACTTC
>TRBJ2-5|TRBV20-1|NA|NA
CSARDTATQYF
TGCAGTGCTAGAGACACGGCTACCCAGTACTTC
>TRBJ2-1|TRBV6-2/TRBV6-3|NA|TRBD2
CASSYRREFYNEQFF
TGTGCCAGCAGTTACCGGCGGGAGTTTTACAATGAGCAGTTCTTC
>TRBJ2-4|TRBV29-1|many|TRBD2
CSVRLAGTKNIQYF
TGCAGCGTTCGCCTAGCGGGGACCAAAAACATTCAGTACTTC
>TRBJ2-1|TRBV12-3/TRBV12-4|NA|NA
CASSLGPEADEQFF
TGTGCCAGCAGTTTAGGGCCCGAAGCCGATGAGCAGTTCTTC
>TRBJ2-1|TRBV9|NA|TRBD1
CASSVDQGVNNEQFF
TGTGCCAGCAGCGTAGACCAGGGGGTGAACAATGAGCAGTTCTTC
>TRBJ1-6|TRBV2|NA|NA
CASSDANNSPPHF
TGTGCCAGCAGTGACGCGAATAATTCACCCCCCCACTTT
>TRBJ2-7|TRBV6-4|few|TRBD2
CASSLQSGGTYEQYF
TGTGCCAGCAGTTTACAGAGCGGGGGGACCTACGAGCAGTACTTC
>TRBJ1-2|TRBV21-1|few|NA
CASSKARGRRGYTF
TGTGCCAGCAGCAAAGCGAGGGGGCGGCGGGGCTACACCTTC
>TRBJ2-4|TRBV5-6|few|NA
CASSTSNIQYF
TGTGCCAGCAGCACCTCCAACATTCAGTACTTC
>TRBJ2-3|TRBV6-2/TRBV6-3|few|NA
CASSPAYEPDTQYF
TGTGCCAGCAGTCCCGCTTACGAACCGGATACGCAGTATTTT
>TRBJ2-5|TRBV20-1|few|TRBD1
CSAVSTGDRVGTQYF
TGCAGTGCTGTTTCGACAGGGGACAGGGTGGGGACCCAGTACTTC
>TRBJ2-7|TRBV20-1|NA|TRBD1
CSADDRGRAYEQYF
TGCAGTGCGGACGACAGGGGAAGGGCCTACGAGCAGTACTTC
>TRBJ1-5|TRBV10-3|NA|NA
CAISDGSAPPHF
TGTGCCATCAGTGACGGTTCGGCACCCCCGCATTTT
>TRBJ2-7|TRBV4-2|few|TRBD1
CASSPPGQGTPYEQYF
TGTGCCAGCAGCCCTCCGGGACAGGGGACACCCTACGAGCAGTACTTC
>TRBJ1-4|TRBV20-1|NA|NA
CSARPGAGEKLFF
TGCAGTGCGAGACCCGGAGCAGGTGAAAAACTGTTTTTT
>TRBJ2-4|TRBV4-1|NA|NA
CASSQSRTALAKNIQYF
TGCGCCAGCAGCCAGAGTCGGACCGCCTTAGCCAAAAACATTCAGTACTTC
>TRBJ1-2|TRBV7-2|NA|NA
CASKGRALYGYTF
TGTGCCAGCAAAGGGCGGGCCTTGTATGGCTACACCTTC
>TRBJ1-1|TRBV6-2/TRBV6-3|once|NA
CASSQGTEKAFF
TGTGCCAGCAGTCAGGGGACTGAGAAAGCTTTCTTT
>TRBJ1-2|TRBV4-3|few|TRBD1
CASSQRTGGNYGYTF
TGCGCCAGCAGCCAACGGACAGGAGGGAACTATGGCTACACCTTC